The 29 T cell receptor beta chains below all came from one sample that was sequenced in a study of T cell responses to AZD1222 COVID-19 vaccine. Generated by immunoSEQ multiplex PCR, the TCRdb table keeps only in-frame clones and is missing some. The table has about 150,000 clones, 91% seen once; the top ten hold approximately 8%. The input for sequencing was peripheral blood, taken 28 days after the second dose of the MenACWY control vaccine. The receptors stem from an adult who received the MenACWY meningococcal vaccine as a control.

V gene TRBV6-5 combines with J gene TRBJ1-2; D possibly corresponds to TRBD1 (6 bases). This CDR3 comprises 15 residues. The V and J ends lost 4 bases and 0 bases respectively, with 12 bases between them. Germline loops: CDR1 MNHEY, CDR2 SVGAGI. CDR3 DNA sequence: TGTGCCAGCAGTTTCACGACAGGATCTAACTATGGCTACACCTTC. Its protein is CASSFTTGSNYGYTF.

The chain joins TRBV14 to TRBJ2-3, with D uncertain. The CDR3 contains 11 residues. Trimming removed 3 bases at V and 9 bases at J, with 7 bases between. Germline V gene lookup returns CDR1 SGHDN and CDR2 FVKESK. CDR3 amino acids: CASSQLTTQYF. The CDR3 nucleotides are TGTGCCAGCAGCCAGCTCACAACGCAGTATTTT.

The chain couples TRBV5-1 to TRBJ1-2; TRBD1 aligns across 10 bases. This CDR3 spans 13 amino acids. Germline V gene sequence: CDR1 SGHRS, CDR2 YFSETQ. After removal of 4 bases from V and 6 bases from J, the junction contained 3 bases not matched to a gene. The CDR3 nucleotides are TGCGCCAGCAGCCGAGGGACAGGGGATGGCTACACCTTC. Its protein is CASSRGTGDGYTF.

V gene TRBV7-3 combines with J gene TRBJ2-7, with 9 bases that match TRBD2. This CDR3 has 15 residues. The V gene end was trimmed by 5 bases and the J gene end by 7 bases; junction bases not matched to a gene: 12. CDR1 and CDR2 from the germline V gene are SGHTA and FQGTGA. CDR3 sequence reads: CASSPSSGTNEEQYF. The CDR3 nucleotides are TGTGCCAGCAGCCCATCTAGCGGGACGAATGAAGAGCAGTACTTC.

The chain recombines TRBV21-1 with TRBJ2-1; whether TRBD2, the table's D call, matches the DNA was not checked. TRBV21-1 counts as a pseudogene. The CDR3 covers 20 residues. CDR3 nucleotides: TGTGCCAGCAGCAAAGTTCGGGCTAGCGGGGACAAAGAGACCTACAATGAGCAGTTCTTC. It encodes CASSKVRASGDKETYNEQFF.

DNA of the CDR3: TGTGCCAGCAGTGAAGAACAGGGGGGAAACAATCAGCCCCAGCATTTT. Translating it yields CASSEEQGGNNQPQHF. The V and J genes are TRBV2 and TRBJ1-5; 8 bases line up with TRBD1. The germline V gene encodes CDR1 SNHLY and CDR2 FYNNEI. CDR3 length: 16 amino acids. Trimming at V came to 1 base and at J to 3 bases, leaving 5 bases not matched to a gene.

This chain joins TRBV21-1 and TRBJ2-7. TRBV21-1 has pseudogene status. The CDR3 totals 15 residues. The chain's CDR3 is CASSKKGPTSYEQYF. The CDR3, as DNA: TGTGCCAGCAGCAAAAAAGGACCCACGTCCTACGAGCAGTACTTC.

The CDR3 reads CASSNNSPLHF. For the CDR3, the DNA is TGTGCCAGCAGCAATAATTCACCCCTCCACTTT. J is TRBJ1-6 and V is TRBV7-3; D is undetermined. This CDR3 has 11 residues. CDR1 and CDR2 (germline): SGHTA, FQGTGA. The ends were cut back, 5 bases at V and 5 bases at J, with 1 base in the middle. The full variable domain, in which reference TRBV7-3 and TRBJ1-6 provide the parts outside the CDR3, is GAGVSQTPSNKVTEKGKYVELRCDPISGHTALYWYRQSLGQGPEFLIYFQGTGAADDSGLPNDRFFAVRPEGSVSTLKIQRTERGDSAVYLCASSNNSPLHFGNGTRLTVT.

The chain's CDR3 is CASSAWGATNEKLFF. The CDR3 DNA sequence: TGTGCCAGCAGTGCGTGGGGGGCAACTAATGAAAAACTGTTTTTT. The gene calls are TRBV25-1 and TRBJ1-4; a possible D gene is TRBD1 (5 bases). Germline V gives CDR1 MGHDK, CDR2 SYGVNS. The CDR3 covers 15 residues. V was cut by 4 bases and J by 0 bases, with 9 bases left in between.

The chain recombines TRBV11-2 with TRBJ1-4, with 10 bases fitting TRBD1. Trimming took 1 base from V and 2 from J; bases not matched to a gene: 4. The V gene's germline CDR1 is SGHAT and CDR2 FQNNGV. The length of the CDR3 is 17 residues. The CDR3 nucleotides are TGTGCCAGCAGCTTAGGCAGACAGGGGGCGACTAATGAAAAACTGTTTTTT. Protein sequence: CASSLGRQGATNEKLFF.

The chain uses TRBV6-5 and TRBJ1-2; D gene ambiguous. V was pared by 2 bases and J by 6 bases, with 19 bases between. CDR3 length: 16 amino acids. Germline CDR1 and CDR2: MNHEY and SVGAGI. CDR3: CASSYGRADPFDGYTF. For the CDR3, the DNA is TGTGCCAGCAGTTACGGGAGGGCAGACCCTTTTGATGGCTACACCTTC.

This chain joins TRBV6-5 and TRBJ2-7; 8 bases line up with TRBD1. Losses at the gene ends were 6 bases for V and 7 bases for J; bases not matched to a gene: 14. Germline V gene lookup returns CDR1 MNHEY and CDR2 SVGAGI. The CDR3 is 15 amino acids. The CDR3 nucleotides are TGTGCCAGCAGAGGGTTGACAGGGGTTTTTACGGAGCAGTACTTC. Encoded protein: CASRGLTGVFTEQYF.

The chain joins TRBV7-9 to TRBJ2-1; 9 nucleotides line up with TRBD1. Losses at the gene ends were 1 base for V and 9 bases for J; bases not matched to a gene: 1. CDR1 is SEHNR and CDR2 is FQNEAQ in the germline V gene (reference sequence). The CDR3 totals 13 residues. This CDR3 is CASSLVDRGEQFF. The CDR3 DNA sequence: TGTGCCAGCAGCTTAGTGGACAGGGGTGAGCAGTTCTTC.

The V and J genes are TRBV28 and TRBJ1-6; D may be TRBD1 (6 bases). The V gene's germline CDR1 is MDHEN and CDR2 SYDVKM. CDR3 size: 15 residues. Trimming pared 1 base from V and 7 bases from J, leaving 11 bases between. The CDR3, as DNA: TGTGCCAGCAGTTTATACAGGGTGGAAAATTCACCCCTCCACTTT. It yields the protein CASSLYRVENSPLHF.

The chain joins TRBV12-5 to TRBJ2-3; no firm D call. The germline V and J ends were trimmed by 4 bases and 6 bases, with 2 bases remaining between them. Germline assignment: CDR1 LGHNT and CDR2 FRNRAP. This CDR3 spans 10 amino acids. The CDR3 is CASGSDTQYF. Written as DNA, the CDR3 is TGTGCTAGTGGTTCTGATACGCAGTATTTT. The variable domain in full, completed from reference TRBV12-5 and TRBJ2-3, reads DARVTQTPRHKVTEMGQEVTMRCQPILGHNTVFWYRQTMMQGLELLAYFRNRAPLDDSGMPKDRFSAEMPDATLATLKIQPSEPRDSAVYFCASGSDTQYFGPGTRLTVL.

V usage is TRBV7-9 and J usage is TRBJ2-1; D ambiguous. Germline CDR1 is SEHNR and CDR2 is FQNEAQ (reference sequence). V lost 5 bases, J lost 0 bases, and 8 bases lay in between. This CDR3 comprises 14 residues. The DNA for the CDR3 is TGTGCCAGCAGCCCCCAGAGCTCCTACAATGAGCAGTTCTTC. This gives the protein CASSPQSSYNEQFF.

This chain joins TRBV6-1 and TRBJ2-7; tentatively, D is TRBD2 (5 bases). Germline V gives CDR1 MNHNS, CDR2 SASEGT. The CDR3 contains 15 residues. The V and J ends lost 2 bases and 2 bases respectively, with 13 bases between them. CDR3 DNA: TGTGCCAGCAGTGAACTTACCGGGGTGGCCTACGAGCAGTACTTC. It codes for CASSELTGVAYEQYF.

The V and J genes are TRBV5-5 and TRBJ1-5; 7 nucleotides agree with TRBD1. J was trimmed by 3 bases and V by 0 bases; bases with no gene match: 6. The CDR3 runs 16 residues. CDR1 and CDR2 (germline): SGHKS, YYEKEE (reference sequence). CDR3 nucleotides: TGTGCCAGCAGCTTGGACTGGGACAGCATCAATCAGCCCCAGCATTTT. Its translation: CASSLDWDSINQPQHF.

This chain uses TRBV6-6 with TRBJ1-4; D is ambiguous. The germline CDR1 and CDR2 sequences are MNHNY and SVGAGI (reference sequence). Trimming removed 6 bases from V and 8 bases from J, with 10 bases in between. This CDR3 has 12 residues. The CDR3 bases are TGTGCCAGCAGCCTTGATGGGGAAAAACTGTTTTTT. Translated, it gives CASSLDGEKLFF.

This chain joins TRBV7-9 and TRBJ1-2; D is ambiguous. The CDR3 runs to 17 residues. V gave up 5 bases and J gave up 0 bases, with 19 bases separating them. The germline CDR1 and CDR2 sequences are SEHNR and FQNEAQ (reference sequence). CDR3 residues: CASSPAVGLRANYGYTF. The CDR3 DNA is TGTGCCAGCAGCCCTGCAGTTGGTCTTAGGGCTAACTATGGCTACACCTTC.

The count of this clone is one. This chain connects TRBV12-5 to TRBJ1-4; tentative D call: TRBD1 (5 bases). Trimming took off 2 bases at V and 0 bases at J, with 13 bases between the two ends. The V gene's germline CDR1 is LGHNT and CDR2 FRNRAP. The CDR3 has 17 amino acids. Here the CDR3 reads CASGLSRTKATNEKLFF. The CDR3 DNA reads TGTGCTAGTGGTTTGTCCCGGACAAAAGCAACTAATGAAAAACTGTTTTTT.

The chain employs TRBV18 and TRBJ1-2, with 8 positions matching TRBD1. J gave up 8 bases and V 0 bases, and 11 bases lay outside the gene matches. Germline V gene data show CDR1 as KGHSH and CDR2 as LQKENI. CDR3 length: 16 residues. The CDR3 DNA reads TGTGCCAGCTCACCACCGGGGCAGGGGGCGCGATGGGGCTACACCTTC. Its protein product is CASSPPGQGARWGYTF.

This rearrangement joins TRBV27 to TRBJ2-6, with 9 bases identical to TRBD2. Germline V gene data show CDR1 as MNHEY and CDR2 as SMNVEV (reference sequence). After removal of 2 bases from V and 10 bases from J, the junction contained 15 bases not matched to a gene. The length of the CDR3 is 18 residues. The CDR3 DNA reads as TGTGCCAGCAGTTTAAAGTCCTACGAAAGACTAGCGGTAAACGTCCTGACTTTC. This gives the protein CASSLKSYERLAVNVLTF.

The chain uses TRBV6-5 and TRBJ2-3; 7 nucleotides line up with TRBD2. The germline V gene encodes CDR1 MNHEY and CDR2 SVGAGI. J lost 1 base, V lost 7 bases, and 8 bases had no gene match. The CDR3 consists of 15 residues. The CDR3 region is CASNPARGGTDTQYF. Here the CDR3 DNA reads TGTGCCAGCAACCCCGCTCGGGGGGGCACAGATACGCAGTATTTT.

The V gene is TRBV25-1, the J gene TRBJ2-2; D assignment may be TRBD1 or TRBD2 (6 bases each). The CDR3 spans 14 residues. V was clipped by 1 base and J by 4 bases, with 7 bases between them. Germline V gene sequence: CDR1 MGHDK, CDR2 SYGVNS. The CDR3 is CASSEWGATGELFF. CDR3 nucleotides: TGTGCCAGCAGTGAATGGGGGGCCACCGGGGAGCTGTTTTTT.

The chain combines TRBV5-1 with TRBJ2-2, with 10 bases matching TRBD2. This CDR3 has 17 amino acids. Germline lookup yields CDR1 SGHRS and CDR2 YFSETQ. With 0 bases clipped from V and 8 bases from J, the junction kept 10 bases outside the gene matches. CDR3 coding DNA: TGCGCCAGCAGCTTGGGAGCTAGCGGGAGTGGAATTGGGGAGCTGTTTTTT. Amino acids: CASSLGASGSGIGELFF. Together with reference TRBV5-1 and TRBJ2-2, the CDR3 gives the full variable domain: KAGVTQTPRYLIKTRGQQVTLSCSPISGHRSVSWYQQTPGQGLQFLFEYFSETQRNKGNFPGRFSGRQFSNSRSEMNVSTLELGDSALYLCASSLGASGSGIGELFFGEGSRLTVL.

The rearrangement links TRBV29-1 to TRBJ2-7; 7 nucleotides match TRBD1. CDR1 SQVTM and CDR2 ANQGSEA come from the germline V gene. The CDR3 length is 13 residues. The J segment lost 2 bases and the V segment lost 3 bases, leaving 4 bases of the junction unmatched. The DNA for the CDR3 is TGCAGCGTTGAGACAGGGATTACCTACGAGCAGTACTTC. Its protein product is CSVETGITYEQYF.

The CDR3 loop reads CASSLGGGGTEAFF. CDR3 nucleotide sequence: TGCGCCAGCAGCTTGGGTGGGGGCGGCACTGAAGCTTTCTTT. This rearrangement joins TRBV5-1 to TRBJ1-1; maybe TRBD1 (6 bases). The V end lost 0 bases, the J end lost 4 bases, and 10 bases lay between the germline ends. The germline V gene encodes CDR1 SGHRS and CDR2 YFSETQ. The length of the CDR3 is 14 residues.

The gene calls are TRBV28 and TRBJ1-2; no clear D. With 3 bases removed from V and 0 bases from J, the gap between germline ends came to 8 bases. The CDR3 sequence is 14 residues long. Germline V gives CDR1 MDHEN, CDR2 SYDVKM. CDR3 loop: CASSFAQANYGYTF. DNA of the CDR3: TGTGCCAGCAGTTTCGCCCAAGCTAACTATGGCTACACCTTC.